These T cell receptor beta chains were read from a single sample in a study of shared clonotypes between healthy human individuals. TCRdb's table, derived via immunoSEQ multiplex PCR, lists solely in-frame clones and lacks some. The repertoire holds 950,000 to 1,100,000 clones, about 76% seen once, with around 1.5% in the top ten. Input material: memory CD4+ T cells sorted from blood. All receptors come from a man younger than 35 in good health. Each CDR3 is given with its conserved first and last residue. A D gene is named only where the DNA matches it firmly. Clone size, where shown, is once, few, many, or a class for clones that have expanded.

D gene: -
V gene: TRBV5-4
clone size: once
J gene: TRBJ2-7
CDR3 DNA: TGTGCCAGCAGCCAAAGGACACTGCCCTACGAGCAGTACTTC
CDR3 protein: CASSQRTLPYEQYF

D gene: -
V gene: TRBV28
clone size: once
J gene: TRBJ1-5
CDR3 DNA: TGTGCCAGCAGTGGGGTAGGTGGGGCTAGCAATCAGCCCCAGCATTTT
CDR3 protein: CASSGVGGASNQPQHF

D gene: -
V gene: TRBV2
clone size: -
J gene: TRBJ2-1
CDR3 DNA: TGTGCCAGCAAGAGGGGGGAGGGCTATGAGCAGTTCTTC
CDR3 protein: CASKRGEGYEQFF

D gene: TRBD1
V gene: TRBV30
clone size: -
J gene: TRBJ1-2
CDR3 DNA: TGTGCCTGGAGTGTACGGACAGGTCGAGACTACACCTTC
CDR3 protein: CAWSVRTGRDYTF

D gene: -
V gene: TRBV28
clone size: once
J gene: TRBJ1-5
CDR3 DNA: TGTGCCAGCAGTTTAACCGGGACAAGCAATCAGCCCCAGCATTTT
CDR3 protein: CASSLTGTSNQPQHF

D gene: TRBD2
V gene: TRBV11-2
clone size: -
J gene: TRBJ2-1
CDR3 DNA: TGTGCCAGCAGTACAGGACTAGCGGCCCCCAATGAGCAGTTCTTC
CDR3 protein: CASSTGLAAPNEQFF

D gene: -
V gene: TRBV5-1
clone size: once
J gene: TRBJ2-5
CDR3 DNA: TGCGCCAGCACCACCATCGGGGACCCAAAGATGGAGACCCAGTACTTC
CDR3 protein: CASTTIGDPKMETQYF

D gene: -
V gene: TRBV10-3
clone size: -
J gene: TRBJ2-5
CDR3 DNA: TGTGCCATCAGTCCCGCATGGGGGACGGAGACCCAGTACTTC
CDR3 protein: CAISPAWGTETQYF

D gene: -
V gene: TRBV9
clone size: few
J gene: TRBJ1-2
CDR3 DNA: TGTGCCAGCAGCCCCAACCTTCGCGACCCCTATGGCTACACCTTC
CDR3 protein: CASSPNLRDPYGYTF

D gene: -
V gene: TRBV11-2
clone size: -
J gene: TRBJ2-7
CDR3 DNA: TGTGCCAGCAGCTTAAGACCTACCTACGAGCAGTACTTC
CDR3 protein: CASSLRPTYEQYF

D gene: -
V gene: TRBV11-2
clone size: -
J gene: TRBJ2-1
CDR3 DNA: TGTGCCAGCAGCTTAAGCCAGGGGTCATACAATGAGCAGTTCTTC
CDR3 protein: CASSLSQGSYNEQFF

D gene: TRBD1
V gene: TRBV10-3
clone size: -
J gene: TRBJ1-5
CDR3 DNA: TGTGCCATCAGTCCCTCCCGGGACAGCCGTCAGCCCCAGCATTTT
CDR3 protein: CAISPSRDSRQPQHF

D gene: -
V gene: TRBV2
clone size: -
J gene: TRBJ1-5
CDR3 DNA: TGTGCCACCGGGACGAGCAATCAGCCCCAGCATTTT
CDR3 protein: CATGTSNQPQHF

D gene: -
V gene: TRBV2
clone size: -
J gene: TRBJ1-5
CDR3 DNA: TGTGCCAGCAGGTCCAGGGACTCGGGCAATCAGCCCCAGCATTTT
CDR3 protein: CASRSRDSGNQPQHF

D gene: TRBD2
V gene: TRBV10-2
clone size: -
J gene: TRBJ2-5
CDR3 DNA: TGCGCCAGCGCCGCGGGGGACCCGCGGGGGGGGCTTTCAGGGGTAGAGACCCAGTACTTC
CDR3 protein: CASAAGDPRGGLSGVETQYF

D gene: TRBD1
V gene: TRBV5-1
clone size: -
J gene: TRBJ1-2
CDR3 DNA: TGCGCCAGCAGCTCAGACAGGGGCTATGGCTACACCTTC
CDR3 protein: CASSSDRGYGYTF

D gene: -
V gene: TRBV2
clone size: few
J gene: TRBJ2-2
CDR3 DNA: TGTGCCAGCAGTGAAAAAGGGGCCACCGGGGAGCTGTTTTTT
CDR3 protein: CASSEKGATGELFF

D gene: -
V gene: TRBV19
clone size: many
J gene: TRBJ1-5
CDR3 DNA: TGTGCCAGTAGTATCCGAGGGGAAATTGCGCCCCAGCATTTT
CDR3 protein: CASSIRGEIAPQHF

D gene: TRBD1
V gene: TRBV5-1
clone size: -
J gene: TRBJ1-4
CDR3 DNA: TGCGCCAGCAGCTCCCCGGGACAGGGAGCAGAAAAACTGTTTTTT
CDR3 protein: CASSSPGQGAEKLFF

D gene: -
V gene: TRBV6-1
clone size: -
J gene: TRBJ2-5
CDR3 DNA: TGTGCCAGCAGTGAAGCAGGGTCCGGGACCCAGTACTTC
CDR3 protein: CASSEAGSGTQYF

D gene: -
V gene: TRBV13
clone size: -
J gene: TRBJ2-5
CDR3 DNA: TGTGCCAGCAGCTTACTAAGGAGTTCGGAGACCCAGTACTTC
CDR3 protein: CASSLLRSSETQYF

D gene: -
V gene: TRBV25-1
clone size: -
J gene: TRBJ2-7
CDR3 DNA: TGTGCCAGCAGTGAGGTTGGGGGGGGCTCAGTCTACGAGCAGTACTTC
CDR3 protein: CASSEVGGGSVYEQYF